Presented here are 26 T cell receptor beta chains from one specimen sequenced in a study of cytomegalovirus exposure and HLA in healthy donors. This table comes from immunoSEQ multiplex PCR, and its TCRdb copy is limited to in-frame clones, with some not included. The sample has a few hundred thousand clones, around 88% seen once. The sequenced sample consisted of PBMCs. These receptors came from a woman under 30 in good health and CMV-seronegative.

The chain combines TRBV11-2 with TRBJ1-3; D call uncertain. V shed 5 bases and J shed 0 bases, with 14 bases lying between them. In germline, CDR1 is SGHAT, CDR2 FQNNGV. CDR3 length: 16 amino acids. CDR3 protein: CASSHVQPNSGNTIYF. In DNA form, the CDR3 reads TGTGCCAGCAGCCACGTACAGCCTAACTCTGGAAACACCATATATTTT.

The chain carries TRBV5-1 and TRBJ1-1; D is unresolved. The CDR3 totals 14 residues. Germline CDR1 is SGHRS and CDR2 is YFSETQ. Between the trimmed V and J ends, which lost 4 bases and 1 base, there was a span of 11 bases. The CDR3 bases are TGCGCCAGCAGCCTACGAAGCCGGAACACTGAAGCTTTCTTT. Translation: CASSLRSRNTEAFF.

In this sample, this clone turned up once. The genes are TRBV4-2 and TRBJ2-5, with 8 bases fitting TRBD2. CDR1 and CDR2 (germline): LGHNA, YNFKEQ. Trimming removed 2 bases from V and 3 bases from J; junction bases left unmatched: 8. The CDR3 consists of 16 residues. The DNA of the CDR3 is TGTGCCAGCAGCCAAAACACAGGACTAGCAGAAGAGACCCAGTACTTC. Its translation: CASSQNTGLAEETQYF.

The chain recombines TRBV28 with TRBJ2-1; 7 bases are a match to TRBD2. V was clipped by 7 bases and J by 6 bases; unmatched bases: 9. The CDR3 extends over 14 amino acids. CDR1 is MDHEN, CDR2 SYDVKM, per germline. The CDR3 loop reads CASNREGQGNEQFF. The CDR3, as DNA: TGTGCCAGCAATAGGGAGGGCCAAGGCAATGAGCAGTTCTTC.

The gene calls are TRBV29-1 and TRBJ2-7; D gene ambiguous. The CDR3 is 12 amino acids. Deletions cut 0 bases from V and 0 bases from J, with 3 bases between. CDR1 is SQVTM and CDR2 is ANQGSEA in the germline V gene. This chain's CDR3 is CSVEDSSYEQYF. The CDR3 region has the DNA TGCAGCGTTGAAGACAGCTCCTACGAGCAGTACTTC.

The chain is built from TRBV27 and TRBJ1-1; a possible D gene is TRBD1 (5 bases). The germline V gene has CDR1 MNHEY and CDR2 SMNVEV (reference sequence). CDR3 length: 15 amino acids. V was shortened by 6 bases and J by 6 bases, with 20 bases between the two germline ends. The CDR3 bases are TGTGCCAGCAGACTTTGGGGCCGCGGCGGCCCTGAAGCTTTCTTT. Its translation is CASRLWGRGGPEAFF.

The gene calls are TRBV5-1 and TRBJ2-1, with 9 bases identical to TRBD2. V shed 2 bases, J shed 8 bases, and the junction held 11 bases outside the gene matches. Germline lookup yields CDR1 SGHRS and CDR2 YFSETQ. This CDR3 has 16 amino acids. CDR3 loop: CASSFGRLAGNHEQFF. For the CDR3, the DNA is TGCGCCAGCAGCTTTGGTCGTCTAGCGGGAAACCATGAGCAGTTCTTC.

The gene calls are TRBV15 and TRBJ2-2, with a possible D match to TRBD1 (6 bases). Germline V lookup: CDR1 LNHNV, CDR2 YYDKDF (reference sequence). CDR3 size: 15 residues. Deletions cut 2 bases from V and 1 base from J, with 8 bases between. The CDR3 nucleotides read TGTGCCACCAGCAGACAGGGGCGGAACACCGGGGAGCTGTTTTTT. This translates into CATSRQGRNTGELFF.

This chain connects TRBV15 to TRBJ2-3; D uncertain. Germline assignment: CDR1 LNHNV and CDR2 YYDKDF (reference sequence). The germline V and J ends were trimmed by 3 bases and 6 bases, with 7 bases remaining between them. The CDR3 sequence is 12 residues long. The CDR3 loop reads CATSSFSDTQYF. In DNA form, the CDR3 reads TGTGCCACCAGCAGTTTCTCGGATACGCAGTATTTT.

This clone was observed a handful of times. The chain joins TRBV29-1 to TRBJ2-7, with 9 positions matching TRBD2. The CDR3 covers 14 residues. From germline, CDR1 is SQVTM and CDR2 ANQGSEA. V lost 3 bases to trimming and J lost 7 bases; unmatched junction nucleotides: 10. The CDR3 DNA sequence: TGCAGCGTTGAGTTTGGTAGCGGGAGCAATGAGCAGTACTTC. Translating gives CSVEFGSGSNEQYF.

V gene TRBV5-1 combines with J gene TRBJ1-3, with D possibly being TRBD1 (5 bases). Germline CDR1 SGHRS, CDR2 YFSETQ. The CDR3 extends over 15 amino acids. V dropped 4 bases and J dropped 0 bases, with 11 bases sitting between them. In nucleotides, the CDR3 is TGCGCCAGCAGCCCCGGGGGGATCTCTGGAAACACCATATATTTT. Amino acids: CASSPGGISGNTIYF.

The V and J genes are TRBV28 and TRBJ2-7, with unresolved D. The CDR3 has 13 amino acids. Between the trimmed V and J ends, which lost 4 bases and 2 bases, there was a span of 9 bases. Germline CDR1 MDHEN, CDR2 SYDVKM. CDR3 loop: CASSYNSPYEQYF. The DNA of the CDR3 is TGTGCCAGCAGTTATAACAGCCCCTACGAGCAGTACTTC.

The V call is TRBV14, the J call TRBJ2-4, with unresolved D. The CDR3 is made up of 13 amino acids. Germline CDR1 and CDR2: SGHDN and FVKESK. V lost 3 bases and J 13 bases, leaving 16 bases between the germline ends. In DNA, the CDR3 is TGTGCCAGCAGCCAGGAAAGGCAGACAAGGCAGTACTTC. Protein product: CASSQERQTRQYF.

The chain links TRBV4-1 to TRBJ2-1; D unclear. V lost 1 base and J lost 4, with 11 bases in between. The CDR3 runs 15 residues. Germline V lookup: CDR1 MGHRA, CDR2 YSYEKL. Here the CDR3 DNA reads TGCGCCAGCAGCCAAGTAATCGGTGTATACAATGAGCAGTTCTTC. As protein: CASSQVIGVYNEQFF.

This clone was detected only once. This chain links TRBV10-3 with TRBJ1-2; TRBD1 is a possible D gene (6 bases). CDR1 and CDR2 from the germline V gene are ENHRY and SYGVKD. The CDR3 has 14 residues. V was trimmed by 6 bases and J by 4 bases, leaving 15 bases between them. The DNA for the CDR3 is TGTGCCATCAGCCCGACCGCGGACAGCTATGGCTACACCTTC. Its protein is CAISPTADSYGYTF.

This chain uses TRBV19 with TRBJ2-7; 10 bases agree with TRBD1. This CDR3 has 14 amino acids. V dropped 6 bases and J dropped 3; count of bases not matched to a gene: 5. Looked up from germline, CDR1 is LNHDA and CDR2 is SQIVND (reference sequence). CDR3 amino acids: CASRPGQGFYEQYF. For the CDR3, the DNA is TGTGCCAGTAGACCGGGACAGGGGTTCTACGAGCAGTACTTC.

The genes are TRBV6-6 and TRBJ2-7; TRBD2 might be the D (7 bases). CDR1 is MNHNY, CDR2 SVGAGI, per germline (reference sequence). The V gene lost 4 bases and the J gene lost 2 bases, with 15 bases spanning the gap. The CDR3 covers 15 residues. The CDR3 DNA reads TGTGCCAGCAGTTGGGAGGGGGGCGGAACCTACGAGCAGTACTTC. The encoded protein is CASSWEGGGTYEQYF.

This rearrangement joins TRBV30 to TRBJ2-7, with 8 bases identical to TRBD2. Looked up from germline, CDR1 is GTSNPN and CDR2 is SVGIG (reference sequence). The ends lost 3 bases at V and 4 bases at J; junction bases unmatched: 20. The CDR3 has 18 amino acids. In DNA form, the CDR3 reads TGTGCCTGGAGCGCCTTCTCCGATGTTACGGGAGGGCTTTACGAGCAGTACTTC. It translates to CAWSAFSDVTGGLYEQYF.

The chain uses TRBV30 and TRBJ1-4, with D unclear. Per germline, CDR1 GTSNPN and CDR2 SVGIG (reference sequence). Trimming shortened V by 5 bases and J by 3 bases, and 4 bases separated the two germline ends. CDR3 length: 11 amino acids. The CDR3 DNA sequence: TGTGCCTGGGGCTCTAATGAAAAACTGTTTTTT. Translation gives CAWGSNEKLFF.

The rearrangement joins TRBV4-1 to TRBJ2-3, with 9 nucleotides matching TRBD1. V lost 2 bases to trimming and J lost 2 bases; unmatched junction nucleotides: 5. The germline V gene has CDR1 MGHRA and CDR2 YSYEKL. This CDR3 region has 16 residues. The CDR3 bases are TGCGCCAGCAGCCAATTACGGGACAGGGACACAGATACGCAGTATTTT. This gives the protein CASSQLRDRDTDTQYF.

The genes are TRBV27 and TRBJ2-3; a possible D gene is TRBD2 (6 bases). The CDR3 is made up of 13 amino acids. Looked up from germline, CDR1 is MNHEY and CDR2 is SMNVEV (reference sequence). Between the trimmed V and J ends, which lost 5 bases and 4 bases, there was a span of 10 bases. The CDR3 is CASSQGLSDTQYF. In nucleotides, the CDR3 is TGTGCCAGCAGTCAGGGACTTTCAGATACGCAGTATTTT.

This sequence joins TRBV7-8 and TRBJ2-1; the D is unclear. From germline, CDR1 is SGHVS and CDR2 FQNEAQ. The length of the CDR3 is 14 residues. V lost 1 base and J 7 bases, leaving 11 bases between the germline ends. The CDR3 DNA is TGTGCCAGCAGCTTAGTTCCCATCGGGAATGAGCAGTTCTTC. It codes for CASSLVPIGNEQFF.

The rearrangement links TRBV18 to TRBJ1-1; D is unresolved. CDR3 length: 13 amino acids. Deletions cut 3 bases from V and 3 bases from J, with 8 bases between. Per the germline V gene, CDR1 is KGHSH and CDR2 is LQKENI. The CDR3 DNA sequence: TGTGCCAGCTCACCGCGATCCTACACTGAAGCTTTCTTT. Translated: CASSPRSYTEAFF.

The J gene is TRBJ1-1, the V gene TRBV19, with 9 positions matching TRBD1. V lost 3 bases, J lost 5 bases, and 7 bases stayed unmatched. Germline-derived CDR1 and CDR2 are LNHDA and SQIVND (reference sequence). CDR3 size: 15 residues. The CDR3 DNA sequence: TGTGCCAGTAGTATGAAGGACAGGGGAGGAACTGAAGCTTTCTTT. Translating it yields CASSMKDRGGTEAFF.

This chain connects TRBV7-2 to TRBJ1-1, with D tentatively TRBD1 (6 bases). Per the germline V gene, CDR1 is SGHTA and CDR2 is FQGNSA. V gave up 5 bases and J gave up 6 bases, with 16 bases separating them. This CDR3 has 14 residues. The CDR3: CASSPSGGAPEAFF. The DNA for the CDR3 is TGTGCCAGCAGCCCCTCTGGGGGGGCCCCTGAAGCTTTCTTT.

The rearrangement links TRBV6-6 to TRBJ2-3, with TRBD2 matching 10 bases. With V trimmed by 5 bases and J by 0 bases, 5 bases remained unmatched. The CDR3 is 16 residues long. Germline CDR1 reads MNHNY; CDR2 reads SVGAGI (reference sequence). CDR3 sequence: CASSLGLAVSTDTQYF. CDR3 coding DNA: TGTGCCAGCAGTCTCGGACTAGCGGTTAGCACAGATACGCAGTATTTT.